The source of this TCR beta chain is a study of blood T cells in healthy people across ages. The CDR3 covers 12 residues. Germline-derived CDR1 and CDR2 are DFQATT and SNEGSKA (reference sequence). Combining a sample-barcoded 5' primer with a J-beta primer mix, a second PCR ran for roughly 7 to 12 cycles. The template-switch adaptor was a 5' adaptor with 12 random nucleotides. It tagged each cDNA molecule. TCRdb itself ran the 5' RACE reads through MiXCR, one entry per CDR3 protein. In the table there are some 700,000 distinct CDR3 sequences, roughly 47% of which are singletons. Concerning this clonotype itself: Its antigen is unidentified.

Study conclusions and caveats: Roughly linearly, TCR beta diversity per million T cells fell as age increased. With unsorted PBMCs, a conclusive comparison of naive versus antigen-experienced cells was not possible.

The chain links TRBV20-1 to TRBJ2-3; 7 nucleotides match TRBD2. The receptor was derived from a woman aged 55-70 years in good health. The sequenced sample consisted of blood. In DNA, the CDR3 is TGCAGAGGCGGGAGTGGGTCAGATACGCAGTATTTT. This translates into CRGGSGSDTQYF.